Listed here are 31 T cell receptor beta chains from one sample, sequenced in a study of Graves' ophthalmopathy and Graves' hyperthyroidism. RNA transcripts served as template for amplifying TCR beta CDR3 sequences. In the first round, RT-PCR was carried out with HTBI primers, and a multiplex PCR formed the second round. TCRdb passed the multiplex PCR reads through MiXCR, listing each CDR3 protein once. The profile shows under 400,000 distinct CDR3 sequences, about a sixth of them singletons. Sequenced input: peripheral blood. These receptors all stem from an adult man with Graves' ophthalmopathy.

This clonotype was recorded many times. The rearrangement links TRBV7-2 to TRBJ2-5, with unresolved D. CDR1 is SGHTA and CDR2 is FQGNSA in the germline V gene. The V and J ends lost 4 bases and 13 bases respectively, with 19 bases between them. The CDR3 totals 13 residues. The CDR3 sequence: CASSSTREVPTYF. The CDR3 DNA reads as TGTGCCAGCAGCTCTACAAGAGAGGTCCCCACGTACTTC.

This clonotype was counted at least ten times. The chain couples TRBV11-1 to TRBJ1-2; D possibly corresponds to TRBD1 (5 bases). The germline gives CDR1 SGHAT, CDR2 FQDESV (reference sequence). Trimming pared 3 bases from V and 3 bases from J, leaving 11 bases between. The CDR3 runs to 14 residues. CDR3 in amino acids: CASSLSGVHYGYTF. The CDR3 bases are TGTGCCAGCAGCTTGTCGGGGGTGCACTATGGCTACACCTTC.

This clonotype has a single count. The chain has TRBV6-1 and TRBJ2-7, with 8 bases identical to TRBD1. With V trimmed by 4 bases and J by 1 base, 3 bases remained unmatched. The CDR3 is 14 residues long. Germline-derived CDR1 and CDR2 are MNHNS and SASEGT. DNA for the CDR3: TGTGCCAGCAGTGTCCAGGGGGCGTCCTACGAGCAGTACTTC. It is translated as CASSVQGASYEQYF.

This clonotype was found many times. The gene calls are TRBV29-1 and TRBJ2-5; D remains ambiguous. V was trimmed by 4 bases and J by 3 bases, leaving 9 bases between them. The CDR3 contains 12 residues. CDR1 and CDR2 (germline): SQVTM, ANQGSEA. The CDR3 is CSVVDLEETQYF. The CDR3 DNA follows: TGCAGCGTTGTTGACTTGGAAGAGACCCAGTACTTC.

Remarks on this clonotype: A much bigger clone sits one base away, suggesting this may be a read error. The chain is built from TRBV6-2 or TRBV6-3 and TRBJ1-3, with D possibly being TRBD1 (5 bases). This CDR3 is built from 13 residues. The germline V gene encodes CDR1 MNHEY and CDR2 SVGEGT. DNA of the CDR3: TGTGCCAGCAGTTGGGGGGTCGGAAGCACCATATATTTT. It specifies CASSWGVGSTIYF.

The rearrangement joins TRBV6-5 to TRBJ1-5; D possibly corresponds to TRBD1 (6 bases). The CDR3 extends over 15 amino acids. Germline V CDR1 and CDR2: MNHEY, SVGAGI. Trimming stripped 0 bases from V and 5 bases from J, with 11 bases between. CDR3 region: CASSYSSRGDQPQHF. CDR3 DNA: TGTGCCAGCAGTTACTCCTCTAGGGGGGATCAGCCCCAGCATTTT.

This clonotype was seen at least ten times. A junction end diverges from the germline sequence, so it may reflect a read error. The chain joins TRBV13 to TRBJ2-7; TRBD2 might be the D (6 bases). This CDR3 region has 16 residues. The germline gives CDR1 PRHDT, CDR2 FYEKMQ (reference sequence). The CDR3 reads CTSSSLASGNSYEQYF. The CDR3 DNA reads as TGTACCAGCAGCTCACTAGCATCCGGGAACTCCTACGAGCAGTACTTC.

This clonotype was detected ten times or more. The chain couples TRBV20-1 to TRBJ2-7; weak D call: TRBD1 (6 bases). The CDR3 runs to 14 residues. The germline V gene encodes CDR1 DFQATT and CDR2 SNEGSKA (reference sequence). The ends were cut back, 6 bases at V and 7 bases at J, with 22 bases in the middle. The DNA for the CDR3 is TGCAGTGCCCTAAAATTACTACAGGGCCGGGAGCAGTACTTC. It encodes CSALKLLQGREQYF.

This clonotype was observed a handful of times. The rearrangement joins TRBV15 to TRBJ2-2; 8 bases align to TRBD2. Germline assignment: CDR1 LNHNV and CDR2 YYDKDF (reference sequence). The trim removed 5 bases at V and 5 bases at J, leaving 4 bases unmatched. The CDR3 extends over 14 amino acids. CDR3 nucleotides: TGTGCCACCAGCCCCCGGGGGGGGACCGGGGAGCTGTTTTTT. It encodes CATSPRGGTGELFF.

This clonotype occurred many times. This chain connects TRBV20-1 to TRBJ1-5; 8 nucleotides line up with TRBD1. CDR3 length equals 16 residues. With 6 bases clipped from V and 3 bases from J, the junction kept 13 bases outside the gene matches. CDR1 is DFQATT, CDR2 SNEGSKA, per germline (reference sequence). The CDR3 bases are TGCAGTGCCCCGCGGCCGACAGGGGCTAACAATCAGCCCCAGCATTTT. Its translation is CSAPRPTGANNQPQHF.

This clonotype showed up many times. The chain is built from TRBV5-1 and TRBJ1-5; TRBD1 matches 11 bases. The CDR3 spans 14 residues. Germline V lookup: CDR1 SGHRS, CDR2 YFSETQ. The ends lost 0 bases at V and 7 bases at J; junction bases unmatched: 0. Here the CDR3 reads CASSLGTGGQPQHF. CDR3 bases: TGCGCCAGCAGCTTGGGGACAGGGGGCCAGCCCCAGCATTTT.

This clonotype appeared many times. This sequence joins TRBV12-3 or TRBV12-4 and TRBJ1-5; unclear D gene. V was shortened by 5 bases and J by 9 bases, with 11 bases between the two germline ends. This CDR3 is built from 12 residues. The CDR3 spells CASSPDYGPQHF. As DNA, the CDR3 is TGTGCCAGCAGTCCCGATTATGGGCCCCAGCATTTT.

In this sample, this clonotype turned up many times. The CDR3 nucleotides are TGTGCCACCAGCAGAGCACCGAGCCAAGAGACCCAGTACTTC. Translation gives CATSRAPSQETQYF. This chain uses TRBV15 with TRBJ2-5; D is ambiguous. The length of the CDR3 is 14 residues. Trimming stripped 1 base from V and 1 base from J, with 7 bases between. In germline, CDR1 is LNHNV, CDR2 YYDKDF (reference sequence).

For this clonotype: A much larger clone differs from this one at a single base, so this may be a read error. The rearrangement links TRBV7-9 to TRBJ2-7; D call uncertain. This CDR3 contains 13 residues. V lost 7 bases and J lost 5, with 15 bases in between. Germline V gene lookup returns CDR1 SEHNR and CDR2 FQNEAQ (reference sequence). The CDR3 DNA is TGTGCCAGCAACCAATACAGAGATAACGAGCAGTACTTC. This sequence encodes CASNQYRDNEQYF.

The chain uses TRBV7-2 and TRBJ2-7, with D possibly being TRBD1 or TRBD2 (6 bases each). The CDR3 runs 14 residues. V was clipped by 5 bases and J by 5 bases, with 16 bases between them. Germline V lookup: CDR1 SGHTA, CDR2 FQGNSA. CDR3 sequence reads: CASSPYRAGNEQYF. The CDR3 region has the DNA TGTGCCAGCAGCCCCTACAGGGCGGGGAACGAGCAGTACTTC.

This clonotype appeared many times. The chain employs TRBV7-2 and TRBJ2-7, with a tentative D call TRBD2 (6 bases). From germline, CDR1 is SGHTA and CDR2 FQGNSA. V lost 7 bases and J lost 2, with 15 bases in between. The CDR3 has 14 amino acids. CDR3 loop: CASKPGGAPYEQYF. The CDR3 region has the DNA TGTGCCAGCAAGCCGGGCGGGGCCCCCTACGAGCAGTACTTC.

This clonotype was detected only a few times. The chain combines TRBV9 with TRBJ2-2; 9 bases map to TRBD2. The length of the CDR3 is 16 residues. Germline CDR1 and CDR2: SGDLS and YYNGEE. The V gene end was trimmed by 0 bases and the J gene end by 5 bases; junction bases not matched to a gene: 5. The CDR3 loop is CASSVASGGRTGELFF. The CDR3 nucleotides are TGTGCCAGCAGCGTAGCGAGCGGGGGGAGGACCGGGGAGCTGTTTTTT. Full variable domain (outside the CDR3, taken from reference TRBV9 and TRBJ2-2): DSGVTQTPKHLITATGQRVTLRCSPRSGDLSVYWYQQSLDQGLQFLIQYYNGEERAKGNILERFSAQQFPDLHSELNLSSLELGDSALYFCASSVASGGRTGELFFGEGSRLTVL.

This clonotype was seen repeatedly, ten times or more. This chain links TRBV9 with TRBJ1-2; D is unresolved. There are 13 residues in the CDR3. Germline V gene sequence: CDR1 SGDLS, CDR2 YYNGEE. The V end was cut by 3 bases, the J end by 4 bases, with 10 bases between. Here the CDR3 DNA reads TGTGCCAGCAGCGCCCAGGCAGCCTATGGCTACACCTTC. This gives the protein CASSAQAAYGYTF. Full variable domain (remainder filled in from reference TRBV9 and TRBJ1-2): DSGVTQTPKHLITATGQRVTLRCSPRSGDLSVYWYQQSLDQGLQFLIQYYNGEERAKGNILERFSAQQFPDLHSELNLSSLELGDSALYFCASSAQAAYGYTFGSGTRLTVV.

This clonotype was seen repeatedly, ten times or more. The CDR3 DNA reads as TGTGCCAGCAGCTTTCGGGTGGGATCGGAGCAGTACTTC. This sequence encodes CASSFRVGSEQYF. The chain couples TRBV11-1 to TRBJ2-7, with D unresolved. The CDR3 has 13 amino acids. Looked up from germline, CDR1 is SGHAT and CDR2 is FQDESV (reference sequence). With 3 bases removed from V and 7 bases from J, the gap between germline ends came to 13 bases.

This clonotype was recorded many times. The CDR3 bases are TGTGCCAGCAGCTTAAGGGGGGATAGCAATCAGCCCCAGCATTTT. As protein: CASSLRGDSNQPQHF. The chain links TRBV12-3 or TRBV12-4 to TRBJ1-5; D may be TRBD1 (6 bases). Trimming stripped 6 bases from V and 0 bases from J, with 12 bases between. The CDR3 consists of 15 residues.

In its sample, this clonotype was seen many times. This chain uses TRBV30 with TRBJ2-5; TRBD2 matches at 11 bases. The germline V gene encodes CDR1 GTSNPN and CDR2 SVGIG (reference sequence). The CDR3 sequence is 14 residues long. In DNA, the CDR3 is TGTGCATTTACTAGCGGGAGAGGCCAAGAGACCCAGTACTTC. Protein sequence: CAFTSGRGQETQYF.

This clonotype was found many times. This chain uses TRBV27 with TRBJ1-5; a possible D gene is TRBD1 (5 bases). This CDR3 is built from 15 residues. The germline V gene encodes CDR1 MNHEY and CDR2 SMNVEV (reference sequence). V was clipped by 3 bases and J by 5 bases, with 14 bases between them. CDR3 region: CASSFDSGGYQPQHF. The CDR3, as DNA: TGTGCCAGCAGTTTCGACAGCGGAGGGTATCAGCCCCAGCATTTT.

This clonotype was detected ten times or more. This chain connects TRBV7-3 to TRBJ1-2; no reliable D call. The CDR3 covers 18 residues. CDR1 is SGHTA and CDR2 is FQGTGA in the germline V gene. V was cut by 0 bases and J by 0 bases, with 17 bases left in between. The CDR3 DNA sequence: TGTGCCAGCAGCTTAACGCCCGGACCAGTAAATCCTAACTATGGCTACACCTTC. Translation: CASSLTPGPVNPNYGYTF.

This clonotype has at least ten counts. The chain combines TRBV20-1 with TRBJ2-5; the match to TRBD2 covers 9 bases. V lost 6 bases to trimming and J lost 1 base; unmatched junction nucleotides: 9. Germline V gene lookup returns CDR1 DFQATT and CDR2 SNEGSKA (reference sequence). The CDR3 has 15 amino acids. CDR3 coding DNA: TGCAGTGCCCCGGCCCAGCGGGGGGCCCAAGAGACCCAGTACTTC. Translating gives CSAPAQRGAQETQYF.

This clonotype was observed many times. This chain links TRBV28 with TRBJ2-7, with TRBD2 identical over 16 bases. Germline V CDR1 and CDR2: MDHEN, SYDVKM. J gave up 6 bases and V 5 bases, and 7 bases lay outside the gene matches. The CDR3 totals 16 residues. In nucleotides, the CDR3 is TGTGCCAGCAGTCTCCCGGGACTAGCGGGGGGGGGCGAGCAGTACTTC. Protein product: CASSLPGLAGGGEQYF.

In this sample, this clonotype turned up many times. The CDR3 nucleotides read TGTGCCATCAGTGAGTCGACGGCCGTCTATGGCTACACCTTC. Its translation: CAISESTAVYGYTF. The chain has TRBV10-3 and TRBJ1-2; no reliable D call. V dropped 0 bases and J dropped 4 bases, with 9 bases sitting between them. CDR3 length: 14 amino acids. CDR1 and CDR2 from the germline V gene are ENHRY and SYGVKD.

This clonotype was observed many times. This chain uses TRBV14 with TRBJ1-2; D may be TRBD1 (5 bases). The CDR3 runs 14 residues. CDR1 is SGHDN, CDR2 FVKESK, per germline. Trimming shortened V by 4 bases and J by 8 bases, and 17 bases separated the two germline ends. The CDR3 loop reads CASSPLGGAGGYTF. In DNA form, the CDR3 reads TGTGCCAGCAGCCCCCTGGGAGGGGCGGGAGGCTACACCTTC.

The table lists this clonotype with many counts. The gene calls are TRBV7-2 and TRBJ2-7; D might be TRBD1 (6 bases). There are 15 residues in the CDR3. CDR1 is SGHTA, CDR2 FQGNSA, per germline. Trimming left V 2 bases short and J 6 bases short, with 17 bases between. DNA of the CDR3: TGTGCCAGCAGCTTAATAAGCGGCAGGGGCGGCGAGCAGTACTTC. Its protein product is CASSLISGRGGEQYF.

This clonotype was observed many times. V usage is TRBV12-3 or TRBV12-4 and J usage is TRBJ1-3, with unresolved D. This CDR3 contains 15 residues. Trimming removed 3 bases from V and 2 bases from J, with 11 bases in between. The CDR3, as DNA: TGTGCCAGCAGTTTGGTAACAAGCGCTGGAAACACCATATATTTT. The encoded protein is CASSLVTSAGNTIYF.

This clonotype was picked up many times. This sequence joins TRBV5-1 and TRBJ2-2; D is possibly TRBD1 (6 bases). V was clipped by 4 bases and J by 3 bases, with 10 bases between them. Germline values: CDR1 SGHRS, CDR2 YFSETQ. The CDR3 covers 14 residues. CDR3 residues: CASSVGADTGELFF. CDR3 in DNA: TGCGCCAGCAGCGTGGGGGCGGACACCGGGGAGCTGTTTTTT.

About this clonotype: Mismatch with germline at one junction end may stem from a read error. The J gene is TRBJ1-1, the V gene TRBV5-1, with TRBD1 as a possible D gene (6 bases). Germline CDR1 SGHRS, CDR2 YFSETQ. The CDR3 sequence is 15 residues long. The CDR3 here is CVSSLGGAPNTEAFF. The CDR3 region has the DNA TGCGTCAGCAGCTTGGGGGGGGCCCCGAACACTGAAGCTTTCTTT.